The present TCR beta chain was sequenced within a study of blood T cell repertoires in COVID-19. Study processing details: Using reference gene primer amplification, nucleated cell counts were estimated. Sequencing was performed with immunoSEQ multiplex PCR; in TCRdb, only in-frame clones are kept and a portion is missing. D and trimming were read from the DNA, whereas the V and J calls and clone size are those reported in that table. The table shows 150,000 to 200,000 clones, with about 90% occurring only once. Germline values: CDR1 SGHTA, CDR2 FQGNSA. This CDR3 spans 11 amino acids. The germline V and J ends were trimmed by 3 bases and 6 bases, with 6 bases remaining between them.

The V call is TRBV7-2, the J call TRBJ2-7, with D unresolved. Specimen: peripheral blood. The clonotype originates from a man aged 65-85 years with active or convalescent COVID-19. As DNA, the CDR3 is TGTGCCAGCAGCTTTTCGGTCGAGCAGTACTTC. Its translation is CASSFSVEQYF.